Given below is one TCR beta chain in context. Its target is not known. The assay was immunoSEQ multiplex PCR, and TCRdb's table has in-frame clones only and misses some. This table has more than 100,000 clones, 85% to 95% appearing once. This specimen belongs to a study of graft-versus-host responses after intestinal transplantation. The starting material was unstimulated CD8+ T cells sorted from spleen or lymph node cells, obtained before intestinal transplant. This TCR was sampled from a human donor who received an intestinal transplant.

Here the CDR3 reads CASSLYVRGGNQPQHF. CDR3 nucleotides: TGTGCCAGCAGTTTATACGTCAGGGGAGGCAATCAGCCCCAGCATTTT. The chain employs TRBV28 and TRBJ1-5; a possible D gene is TRBD1 (6 bases). Between the trimmed V and J ends, which lost 1 base and 2 bases, there was a span of 12 bases. Germline V lookup: CDR1 MDHEN, CDR2 SYDVKM. The CDR3 length is 16 residues.